The clone carrying this T cell receptor beta chain appeared a few times. Its specificity is unknown. PCR employed 60 Vbeta and 13 Jbeta primers. In the original analysis: Later analysis identified tens of millions of unique TCR beta chains, 9 million to 13 million shared. Repertoires were generated with immunoSEQ multiplex PCR, while TCRdb's copy carries only in-frame clones and drops some. Clonal size and the V and J genes are those of that table, whereas D and trimming came from the DNA. The profile shows about 160,000 clones, roughly four fifths of them singletons. The source of the sample is a study of cytomegalovirus exposure and HLA in healthy donors. The overall study: Among fewer than 500 genotyped donors, around 82% fell in the Caucasian-associated ancestry cluster. Broader study findings: Later analysis showed TCR association rates varying by HLA locus, highest for DRB1 and lowest for HLA-C. The authors listed 180 or so TCR beta chains as cytomegalovirus-associated.

V was pared by 6 bases and J by 0 bases, with 19 bases between. Germline lookup yields CDR1 MRHNA and CDR2 SNTAGT. The CDR3 is made up of 17 amino acids. Sample: PBMCs. The receptor was isolated from a man aged 55 to 70 in good health and CMV-seronegative. The chain links TRBV6-4 to TRBJ2-3; possibly TRBD1 for D (6 bases). The CDR3 loop reads CASSPQGPTHSTDTQYF. CDR3 in DNA: TGTGCCAGCAGCCCACAGGGTCCTACCCATAGCACAGATACGCAGTATTTT.